This T cell receptor (beta chain) emerged from a study of blood T cell repertoires in COVID-19. Study context: Sites across the United States, Italy and Spain contributed samples from acute and convalescent COVID-19.

The CDR3 consists of 16 residues. V lost 6 bases, J lost 4 bases, and 9 bases stayed unmatched. CDR1 and CDR2 (germline): MDHEN, SYDVKM. Profiled with immunoSEQ multiplex PCR; TCRdb holds only in-frame clones, not every one. This table has under 200,000 clones, over 65% appearing once. This sequence was found in a woman over 75 with acute or convalescent COVID-19. The rearrangement links TRBV28 to TRBJ2-2, with TRBD2 identical over 9 bases. The sequenced sample was peripheral blood. The CDR3 protein is CASSRATSGLTGELFF. The DNA for the CDR3 is TGTGCCAGCAGCCGGGCAACTAGCGGGCTCACCGGGGAGCTGTTTTTT.